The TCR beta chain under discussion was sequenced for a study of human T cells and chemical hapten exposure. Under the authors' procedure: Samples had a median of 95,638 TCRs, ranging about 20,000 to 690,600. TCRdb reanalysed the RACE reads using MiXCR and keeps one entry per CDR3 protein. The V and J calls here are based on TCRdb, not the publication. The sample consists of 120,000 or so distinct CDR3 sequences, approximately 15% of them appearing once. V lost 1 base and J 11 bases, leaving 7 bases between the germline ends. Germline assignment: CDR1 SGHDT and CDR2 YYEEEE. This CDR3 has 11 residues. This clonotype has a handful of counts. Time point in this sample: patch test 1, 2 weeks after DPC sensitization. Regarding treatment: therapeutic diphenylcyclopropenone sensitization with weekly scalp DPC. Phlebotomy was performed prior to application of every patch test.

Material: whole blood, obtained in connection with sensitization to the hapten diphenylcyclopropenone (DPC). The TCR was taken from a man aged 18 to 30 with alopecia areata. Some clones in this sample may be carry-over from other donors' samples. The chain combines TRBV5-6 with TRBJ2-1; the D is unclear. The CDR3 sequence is CASSLRLQQFF. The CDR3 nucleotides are TGTGCCAGCAGCTTGCGTCTGCAGCAGTTCTTC.